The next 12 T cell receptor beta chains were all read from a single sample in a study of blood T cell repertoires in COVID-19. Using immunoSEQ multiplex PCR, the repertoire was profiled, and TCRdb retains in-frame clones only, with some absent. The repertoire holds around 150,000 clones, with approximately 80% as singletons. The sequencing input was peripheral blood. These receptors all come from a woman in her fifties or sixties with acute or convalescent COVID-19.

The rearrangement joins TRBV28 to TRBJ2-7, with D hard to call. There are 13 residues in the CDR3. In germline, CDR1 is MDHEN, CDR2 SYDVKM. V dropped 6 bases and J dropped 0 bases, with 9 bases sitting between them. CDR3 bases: TGTGCCAGCAGAATCCCGAGCTCCTACGAGCAGTACTTC. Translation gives CASRIPSSYEQYF.

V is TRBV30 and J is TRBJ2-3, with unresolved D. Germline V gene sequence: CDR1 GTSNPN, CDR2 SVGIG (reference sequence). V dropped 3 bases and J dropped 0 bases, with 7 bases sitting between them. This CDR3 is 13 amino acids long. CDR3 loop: CAWSPSSTDTQYF. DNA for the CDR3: TGTGCCTGGAGCCCCAGTAGCACAGATACGCAGTATTTT. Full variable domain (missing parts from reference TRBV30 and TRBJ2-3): SQTIHQWPATLVQPVGSPLSLECTVEGTSNPNLYWYRQAAGRGLQLLFYSVGIGQISSEVPQNLSASRPQDRQFILSSKKLLLSDSGFYLCAWSPSSTDTQYFGPGTRLTVL.

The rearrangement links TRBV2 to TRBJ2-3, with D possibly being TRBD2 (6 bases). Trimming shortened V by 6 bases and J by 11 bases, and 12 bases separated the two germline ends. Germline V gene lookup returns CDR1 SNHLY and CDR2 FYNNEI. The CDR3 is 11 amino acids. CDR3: CASSLTREQYF. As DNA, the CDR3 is TGTGCCAGCAGCCTGACTAGGGAGCAGTATTTT.

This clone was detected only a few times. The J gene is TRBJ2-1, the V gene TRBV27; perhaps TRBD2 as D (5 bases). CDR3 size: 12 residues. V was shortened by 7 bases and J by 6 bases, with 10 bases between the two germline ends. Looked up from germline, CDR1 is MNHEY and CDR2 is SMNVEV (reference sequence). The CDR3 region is CASTSGINEQFF. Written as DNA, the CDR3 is TGTGCCAGCACTTCCGGGATCAATGAGCAGTTCTTC.

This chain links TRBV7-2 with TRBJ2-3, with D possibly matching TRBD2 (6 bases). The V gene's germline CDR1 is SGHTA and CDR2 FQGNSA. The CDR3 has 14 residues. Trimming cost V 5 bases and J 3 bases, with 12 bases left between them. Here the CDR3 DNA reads TGTGCCAGCAGCCGGCCGGGGAGGACAGATACGCAGTATTTT. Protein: CASSRPGRTDTQYF.

In DNA form, the CDR3 reads TGTGCCAGCAGCTTAGCCCCGGACAGCGGGCAGTACTTC. Residues: CASSLAPDSGQYF. The rearrangement links TRBV11-2 to TRBJ2-7, with a tentative D call TRBD1 (6 bases). The V and J ends lost 1 base and 9 bases respectively, with 13 bases between them. Germline CDR1 reads SGHAT; CDR2 reads FQNNGV. The length of the CDR3 is 13 residues.

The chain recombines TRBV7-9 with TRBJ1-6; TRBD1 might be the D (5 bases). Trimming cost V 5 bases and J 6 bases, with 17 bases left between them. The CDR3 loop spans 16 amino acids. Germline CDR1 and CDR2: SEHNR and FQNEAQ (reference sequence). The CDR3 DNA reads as TGTGCCAGCAGCGACCTCAGGGTACTTTTTAATTCACCCCTCCACTTT. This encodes CASSDLRVLFNSPLHF.

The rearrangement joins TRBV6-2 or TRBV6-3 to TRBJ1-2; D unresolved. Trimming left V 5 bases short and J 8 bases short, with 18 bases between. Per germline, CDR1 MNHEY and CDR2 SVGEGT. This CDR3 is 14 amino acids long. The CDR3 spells CASSTPLGPNGYTF. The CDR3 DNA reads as TGTGCCAGCAGTACCCCTCTAGGTCCCAACGGCTACACCTTC.

DNA of the CDR3: TGTGCCAGCGGGACACCCCAGGGGACGGGAGGCTACACCTTC. It yields the protein CASGTPQGTGGYTF. The chain is built from TRBV28 and TRBJ1-2; tentatively, D is TRBD1 (6 bases). Looked up from germline, CDR1 is MDHEN and CDR2 is SYDVKM. Trimming left V 8 bases short and J 8 bases short, with 21 bases between. This CDR3 comprises 14 residues.

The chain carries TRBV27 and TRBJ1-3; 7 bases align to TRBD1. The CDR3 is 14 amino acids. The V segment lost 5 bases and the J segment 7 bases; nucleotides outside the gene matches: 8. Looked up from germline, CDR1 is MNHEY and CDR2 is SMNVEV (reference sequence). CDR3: CASSPTGTVNTIYF. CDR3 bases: TGTGCCAGCAGTCCCACCGGGACAGTCAACACCATATATTTT.

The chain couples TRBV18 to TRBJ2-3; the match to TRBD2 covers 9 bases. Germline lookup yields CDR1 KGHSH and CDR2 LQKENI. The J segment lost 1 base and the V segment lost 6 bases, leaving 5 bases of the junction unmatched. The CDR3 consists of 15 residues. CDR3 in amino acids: CASSLAGLRTDTQYF. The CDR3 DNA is TGTGCCAGCTCGCTAGCGGGGCTTCGCACAGATACGCAGTATTTT.

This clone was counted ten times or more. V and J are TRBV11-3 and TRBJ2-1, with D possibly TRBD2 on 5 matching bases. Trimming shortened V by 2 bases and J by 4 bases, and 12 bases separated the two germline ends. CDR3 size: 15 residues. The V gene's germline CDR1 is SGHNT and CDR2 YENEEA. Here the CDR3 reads CASSLSRGSYNEQFF. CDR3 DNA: TGTGCCAGCAGCTTAAGTCGGGGATCTTACAATGAGCAGTTCTTC. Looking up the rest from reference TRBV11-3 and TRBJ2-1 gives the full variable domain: EAGVVQSPRYKIIEKKQPVAFWCNPISGHNTLYWYLQNLGQGPELLIRYENEEAVDDSQLPKDRFSAERLKGVDSTLKIQPAELGDSAVYLCASSLSRGSYNEQFFGPGTRLTVL.